In its sample, the clone carrying this T cell receptor beta chain was seen many times. The antigen remains unidentified. Germline assignment: CDR1 SGHTA and CDR2 FQGNSA. V dropped 1 base and J dropped 5 bases, with 6 bases sitting between them. This CDR3 is built from 12 residues. These data come from a study of T cell repertoires in cytomegalovirus infection. On the study more broadly: Shared public TCR beta signatures pointed to both CMV infection and a matching HLA type. Study-level results: Summed frequency of public TCR beta families distinguished CMV carriers with the relevant HLA. In two of eight donors, the top clonotype was HLA-C-restricted CMV-specific.

Using its own MiXCR run on the reads, TCRdb lists one record per CDR3 protein. The data show some 180,000 distinct CDR3 sequences, roughly a fifth seen once. The V call is TRBV7-2, the J call TRBJ2-7; D is ambiguous. Sequencing was performed on PBMCs. The sequence was collected from a human donor in good health (CMV status not recorded). Some clones in this sample may be carry-over from other donors' samples. The CDR3 loop is CASSLDLHEQYF. As DNA, the CDR3 is TGTGCCAGCAGCTTAGACTTACACGAGCAGTACTTC.